A single sample gave rise to the 12 T cell receptor beta chains below, sequenced in a study of CD8+ T cells in alopecia areata. Following extraction, RNA underwent reverse transcription to cDNA, which served as the sequencing template. This table comes from immunoSEQ multiplex PCR, and its TCRdb copy is limited to in-frame clones, with some not included. This table holds about 94,000 clones, about two thirds found once. Documented treatment: oral pan-JAK inhibitor, 5-10 mg twice daily. The material was CD8+ T cells sorted from blood, obtained at week 44, from a patient treated with tofacitinib. These receptors originate from a human donor with alopecia areata.

The V call is TRBV6-5, the J call TRBJ2-2, with a tentative D call TRBD1 (6 bases). The CDR3 is 14 residues long. Trimming left V 6 bases short and J 5 bases short, with 13 bases between. CDR1 is MNHEY and CDR2 is SVGAGI in the germline V gene. The CDR3 DNA reads TGTGCCAGCAGGATACAGGGCGGTACCGGGGAGCTGTTTTTT. It translates to CASRIQGGTGELFF.

This chain links TRBV27 with TRBJ2-1; D could derive from TRBD1 or TRBD2 (5 bases each). V gave up 5 bases and J gave up 4 bases, with 12 bases separating them. The CDR3 has 14 residues. Germline values: CDR1 MNHEY, CDR2 SMNVEV (reference sequence). The CDR3 spells CASSQGTGYNEQFF. CDR3 bases: TGTGCCAGCAGTCAAGGGACGGGTTACAATGAGCAGTTCTTC.

This clone showed up just a few times. The gene calls are TRBV29-1 and TRBJ2-7; D not certain. Trimming took off 2 bases at V and 3 bases at J, with 5 bases between the two ends. There are 11 residues in the CDR3. The germline V gene has CDR1 SQVTM and CDR2 ANQGSEA. The CDR3 loop reads CSVEFDYEQYF. CDR3 sequence (DNA): TGCAGCGTTGAATTCGACTACGAGCAGTACTTC.

The chain employs TRBV6-6 and TRBJ1-2, with D possibly TRBD1 on 5 matching bases. Germline CDR1 and CDR2: MNHNY and SVGAGI (reference sequence). V was cut by 2 bases and J by 8 bases, with 12 bases left in between. This CDR3 contains 13 residues. CDR3 DNA: TGTGCCAGCAGTTACGTTGAGACAGCGGGCTACACCTTC. Protein sequence: CASSYVETAGYTF.

This clone has only one observation. The chain recombines TRBV29-1 with TRBJ1-2, with 8 bases identical to TRBD1. Germline V gene sequence: CDR1 SQVTM, CDR2 ANQGSEA. The trim removed 1 base at V and 5 bases at J, leaving 0 bases unmatched. The CDR3 loop spans 12 amino acids. The CDR3 region is CSVEGQGYGYTF. In nucleotides, the CDR3 is TGCAGCGTTGAAGGACAGGGGTATGGCTACACCTTC.

The rearrangement links TRBV5-6 to TRBJ2-6; no reliable D call. V dropped 1 base and J dropped 1 base, with 12 bases sitting between them. Per the germline V gene, CDR1 is SGHDT and CDR2 is YYEEEE. The length of the CDR3 is 17 residues. As DNA, the CDR3 is TGTGCCAGCAGCTTGTTTGAATGGGCATCTGGGGCCAACGTCCTGACTTTC. Its translation: CASSLFEWASGANVLTF.

The chain couples TRBV2 to TRBJ1-6; D is possibly TRBD1 (5 bases). CDR3 length: 15 residues. Between the trimmed V and J ends, which lost 7 bases and 10 bases, there was a span of 20 bases. From germline, CDR1 is SNHLY and CDR2 FYNNEI. CDR3 coding DNA: TGTGCCAGCACCGGGGTGGGGCTTGGATCCTCACCCCTCCACTTT. It translates to CASTGVGLGSSPLHF.

The V and J genes are TRBV30 and TRBJ2-5; weak D call: TRBD2 (6 bases). The length of the CDR3 is 15 residues. Germline CDR1 and CDR2: GTSNPN and SVGIG (reference sequence). The CDR3 nucleotides are TGTGCTACCGACGGGACGGGAGAAAGACGAGAGACCCAGTACTTC. Residues: CATDGTGERRETQYF.

The rearrangement uses TRBV7-6 and TRBJ1-4; D is perhaps TRBD1 (5 bases). The CDR3 totals 14 residues. In germline, CDR1 is SGHVS, CDR2 FNYEAQ. Between the trimmed V and J ends, which lost 6 bases and 4 bases, there was a span of 12 bases. CDR3 nucleotide sequence: TGTGCCAGCAGGCCGGGACGAAGTAATGAAAAACTGTTTTTT. Its protein is CASRPGRSNEKLFF.

The rearrangement uses TRBV10-3 and TRBJ1-1; 10 positions agree with TRBD1. Germline CDR1 reads ENHRY; CDR2 reads SYGVKD. The length of the CDR3 is 13 residues. V trimming: 11 bases; J trimming: 5 bases; junction bases outside the gene matches: 8. As DNA, the CDR3 is TGTGCCTCCTCGGACAGGGGGGGGACTGAAGCTTTCTTT. Protein product: CASSDRGGTEAFF.

Comments on this clone: The same CDR3 arises from other DNA sequences in this sample as well. The chain recombines TRBV7-9 with TRBJ1-1; D is ambiguous. V was pared by 1 base and J by 4 bases, with 1 base between. CDR1 SEHNR and CDR2 FQNEAQ come from the germline V gene (reference sequence). This CDR3 is built from 11 residues. CDR3 region: CASSLGTEAFF. CDR3 bases: TGTGCCAGCAGCTTAGGCACTGAAGCTTTCTTT.

With respect to this clone: A read error likely explains this, since a far larger clone differs by one base. The chain has TRBV2 and TRBJ2-2; D gene ambiguous. Germline loops: CDR1 SNHLY, CDR2 FYNNEI. V was shortened by 6 bases and J by 5 bases, with 10 bases between the two germline ends. CDR3 length: 13 residues. CDR3: CASSLIGTGELFF. In DNA form, the CDR3 reads TGTGCCAGCAGCTTAATTGGGACCGGGGAGCTGTTTTTT.